Sequencing of this T cell receptor (beta chain) was carried out in a study of blood T cells in healthy people across ages (dated by TCRdb to 2015 to 2017). Concerning the study at large: In model experiments, template switching captured about one uniquely barcoded TCR beta cDNA molecule for every two T cells. To avoid experimental bias, donors of different ages were distributed randomly across sequencing lanes. The donors were divided into four age groups: young (average about 16 years), middle-aged (approximately 39), aged (about 60) and long-lived (around 87). Age-related changes in TCR beta repertoire diversity were measured in the study by deep sequencing normalized with unique cDNA molecular identifiers. Two additional independent replicas of 1 million unique cDNA reads from the same blood draw were analyzed for two donors (one aged 18 to 30 and one aged 80 or older). Overall results and qualifications from the work: Donor CMV infection status was unknown, potentially confounding age-related changes in expanded clonotypes. There was a strong correlation between observed TCR beta diversity and the percentage of naive T cells measured by flow cytometry. Compared with the aged group, the long-lived group had more naive CD4+ T cells, fewer expanded clones and increased TCR diversity, a pattern suggesting age selection. Bulk unsorted PBMC profiling prevented conclusive comparison of naive and antigen-experienced compartments. As age increased, observed TCR beta diversity per million T cells dropped in a roughly linear way, and a significant reduction was already evident by age 40. Estimates of total diversity from one million sequenced T cells were regarded as lower bounds and underestimates.

The 39 donors, aged about 6 to 95 years, were systemically healthy Caucasian individuals from Russia. Around 10 milliliters of peripheral blood were collected from each donor into EDTA-treated Vacutainer tubes. Ficoll-Paque density-gradient centrifugation was used to isolate PBMCs, with at least 6 million per sample. Trizol reagent was used to extract total RNA from PBMCs, with at least 5.5 micrograms per sample. The percentages of naive CD45RAhigh/CD27high T cells were determined by flow cytometry on a PBMC aliquot from every donor. In its sample, this clonotype was seen a few times. Its target antigen remains unknown. No much larger clone exists at a distance of one base, and base qualities are not known. CDR1 and CDR2, per the germline V gene (reference sequence), are MNHNY and SVGAGI. Cut back by 5 bases and 3 bases, the V and J ends lie 11 bases apart. The CDR3 contains 13 residues, cysteine and phenylalanine counted. The retained sequence is limited to the CDR3, 39 bases, with the frame set at the first base.

The library came from 5' RACE. Reads for this sample came from an Illumina HiSeq 2500. A second PCR of roughly 6 to 12 cycles was run with a J-beta primer mix and a sample-barcoded 5' primer. Each TCR beta cDNA molecule received a unique molecular identifier from a template-switch 5' adaptor carrying 12 random nucleotides. At least 2.5 million CDR3-containing paired-end reads were obtained from each sample. The Mint cDNA synthesis kit, primed by a TRBC-specific oligonucleotide, was used to synthesize first-strand cDNA from all RNA. Following uracil-DNA glycosylase treatment, all cDNA underwent a first 18-cycle PCR with the universal primers M1SS and BC2_uni_R. From the authors' description of their analysis: For normalization, 1 million high-quality reads were randomly selected from each sample, with every read carrying a distinct molecular identifier. Instead of being binned into consensus sequences, reads that shared molecular identifiers were thrown out. MiTCR, set to a Q25 quality threshold and the strictest error-elimination algorithm, was used for CDR3 identification, clonotype clustering and error correction. Lower-bound total TCR beta diversity was estimated with a nonparametric unseen species model using Euler transformation. TCRdb applied fastp at Q25 and MiXCR to the public reads, then kept only in-frame beta chains. Identical CDR3 protein sequences are pooled into one entry, listed with their most common genes and DNA. None of the V and J calls come from the authors' own analysis; TCRdb made them. The sample table shows roughly 1.4 million distinct CDR3 sequences, and around 59% are seen once. Over 5.5% of the sample is held by the ten biggest clonotypes.

Specimen: blood. This chain is built from TRBV6-6 and TRBJ2-7; the D gene remains uncertain. The TCR sequence derives from a man aged 18 to 29 in good health. Read as DNA, the sequence is TGTGCCAGCAGTCCCGGATTTAACTACGAGCAGTACTTC. Its protein reads: CASSPGFNYEQYF.